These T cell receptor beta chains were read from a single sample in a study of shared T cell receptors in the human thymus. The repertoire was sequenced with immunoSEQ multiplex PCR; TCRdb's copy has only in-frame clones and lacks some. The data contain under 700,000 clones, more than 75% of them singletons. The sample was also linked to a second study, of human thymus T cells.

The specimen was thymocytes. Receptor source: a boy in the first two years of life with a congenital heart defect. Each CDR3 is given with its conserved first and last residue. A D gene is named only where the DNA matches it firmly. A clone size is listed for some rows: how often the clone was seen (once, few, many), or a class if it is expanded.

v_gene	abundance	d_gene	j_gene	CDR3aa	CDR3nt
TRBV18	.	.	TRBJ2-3	CASFTSGDTQYF	TGTGCCAGCTTCACCAGTGGCGATACGCAGTATTTT
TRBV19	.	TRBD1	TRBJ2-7	CASRIRGTGTYEQYF	TGTGCCAGTAGAATAAGGGGGACAGGGACCTACGAGCAGTACTTC
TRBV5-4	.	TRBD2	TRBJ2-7	CASRLGDDVAGVPYEQYF	TGTGCCAGCAGGTTGGGCGATGATGTAGCGGGAGTCCCCTACGAGCAGTACTTC
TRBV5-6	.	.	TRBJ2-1	CASSTLKREQFF	TGTGCCAGCAGCACACTTAAGCGTGAGCAGTTCTTC
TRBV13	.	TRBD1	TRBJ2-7	CASSLTPGQDLNEQYF	TGTGCCAGCAGCTTAACCCCCGGACAGGACCTCAACGAGCAGTACTTC
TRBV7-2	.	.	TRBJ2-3	CASSSGCTDTQYF	TGTGCCAGCAGCTCGGGATGCACAGATACGCAGTATTTT
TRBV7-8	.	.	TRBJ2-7	CASSLRVEGFVYEQYF	TGTGCCAGCAGCCTGCGGGTGGAGGGGTTCGTCTACGAGCAGTACTTC
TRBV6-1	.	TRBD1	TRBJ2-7	CASTDRVSYEQYF	TGTGCCAGCACCGACAGGGTATCCTACGAGCAGTACTTC
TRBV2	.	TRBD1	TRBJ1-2	CASSSPGTGEKGYTF	TGTGCCAGCAGTTCTCCCGGGACAGGGGAGAAGGGCTACACCTTC
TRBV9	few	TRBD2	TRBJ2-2	CASSVRREAGELFF	TGTGCCAGCAGCGTACGGCGGGAGGCCGGGGAGCTGTTTTTT
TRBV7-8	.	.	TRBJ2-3	CASTSTGCRTDTQYF	TGTGCCAGCACCTCTACAGGGTGCCGCACAGATACGCAGTATTTT
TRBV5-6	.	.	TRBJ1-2	CASSNIGTRLGYTF	TGTGCCAGCAGCAATATTGGGACACGGTTAGGCTACACCTTC
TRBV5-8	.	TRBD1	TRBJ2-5	CASSEDREETQYF	TGTGCCAGCAGCGAGGACAGGGAAGAGACCCAGTACTTC
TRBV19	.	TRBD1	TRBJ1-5	CASSMGRGFNQPQHF	TGTGCCAGTAGTATGGGCAGGGGGTTTAATCAGCCCCAGCATTTT
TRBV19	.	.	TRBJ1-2	CASSIARGVYGYTF	TGTGCCAGTAGTATAGCCAGGGGAGTATATGGCTACACCTTC
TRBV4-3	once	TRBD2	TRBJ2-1	CASSQEVRAGGTHIYNEQFF	TGCGCCAGCAGCCAAGAAGTACGAGCGGGAGGCACCCACATATACAATGAGCAGTTCTTC
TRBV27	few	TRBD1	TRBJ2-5	CASSPQANRGGPGLVETQYF	TGTGCCAGCAGTCCCCAAGCAAATCGAGGGGGCCCAGGGCTGGTGGAGACCCAGTACTTC
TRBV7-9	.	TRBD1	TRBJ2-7	CASSLGDSSSYEQYF	TGTGCCAGCAGCTTAGGGGACAGCAGCTCCTACGAGCAGTACTTC
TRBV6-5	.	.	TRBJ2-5	CASKGGIGEETQYF	TGTGCCAGCAAGGGCGGGATTGGAGAAGAGACCCAGTACTTC
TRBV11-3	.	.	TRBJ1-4	CASSPIKKLFF	TGTGCCAGCAGCCCTATAAAAAAACTGTTTTTT
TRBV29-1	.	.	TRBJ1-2	CSVADRTNYGYTF	TGCAGCGTTGCAGACAGAACTAACTATGGCTACACCTTC
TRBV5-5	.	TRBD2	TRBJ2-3	CASSSRLAGEVTDTQYF	TGTGCCAGCAGCTCGAGACTAGCGGGAGAGGTTACAGATACGCAGTATTTT
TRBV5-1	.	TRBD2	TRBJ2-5	CASSPGLAGAPETQYF	TGCGCCAGCAGCCCGGGACTAGCGGGAGCCCCCGAGACCCAGTACTTC
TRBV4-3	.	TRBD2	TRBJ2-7	CASSQDQKLLAGPLRSSYEQYF	TGCGCCAGCAGCCAAGATCAAAAACTACTAGCGGGACCCTTGAGGAGCTCCTACGAGCAGTACTTC
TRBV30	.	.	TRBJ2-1	CAWTERVRTPPYNEQFF	TGTGCCTGGACGGAGCGGGTCCGAACCCCTCCTTACAATGAGCAGTTCTTC
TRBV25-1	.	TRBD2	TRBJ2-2	CASRASGSNTGELFF	TGTGCCAGCAGAGCTAGCGGGAGTAACACCGGGGAGCTGTTTTTT
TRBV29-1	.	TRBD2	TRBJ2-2	CSVALGRTNTGELFF	TGCAGCGTTGCGCTCGGGAGGACCAACACCGGGGAGCTGTTTTTT
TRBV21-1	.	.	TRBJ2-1	CASSKALSLAGGSREQFF	TGTGCCAGCAGCAAAGCGCTTTCACTAGCGGGTGGCTCGCGGGAGCAGTTCTTC
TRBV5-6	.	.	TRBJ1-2	CASSLGQYYGYTF	TGTGCCAGCAGCTTGGGACAGTACTATGGCTACACCTTC
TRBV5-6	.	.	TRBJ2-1	CASSLYFVGRSPHNEQFF	TGTGCCAGCAGCTTGTACTTTGTGGGGAGGTCACCCCACAATGAGCAGTTCTTC
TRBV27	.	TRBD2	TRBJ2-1	CASSLLGRRRESRNEQFF	TGTGCCAGCAGTTTATTGGGAAGGAGGCGGGAGTCACGCAATGAGCAGTTCTTC
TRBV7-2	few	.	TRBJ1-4	CASSLVGGRAEKLFF	TGTGCCAGCAGCTTAGTCGGCGGTCGAGCGGAAAAACTGTTTTTT
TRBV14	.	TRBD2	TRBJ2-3	CASSQGVLRSGTADTQYF	TGTGCCAGCAGCCAAGGGGTTTTGCGAAGCGGGACTGCAGATACGCAGTATTTT
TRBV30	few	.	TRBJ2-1	CAGRAGGWYEQFF	TGTGCCGGAAGAGCGGGTGGGTGGTATGAGCAGTTCTTC
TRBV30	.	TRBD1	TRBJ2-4	CAWSDLRTGVAKNIQYF	TGTGCCTGGAGTGACCTACGGACAGGGGTAGCCAAAAACATTCAGTACTTC
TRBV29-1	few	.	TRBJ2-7	CSGLDRRGNEQYF	TGCAGCGGATTAGACAGGCGAGGTAACGAGCAGTACTTC
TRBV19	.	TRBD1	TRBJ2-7	CASSPGQGRYEQYF	TGTGCCAGTAGTCCAGGACAGGGTAGGTACGAGCAGTACTTC
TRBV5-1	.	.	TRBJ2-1	CASSSRPRGSGYNEQFF	TGCGCCAGCTCATCACGGCCACGGGGAAGCGGCTACAATGAGCAGTTCTTC
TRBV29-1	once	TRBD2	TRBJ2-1	CSVEDHRTSLNEQFF	TGCAGCGTTGAAGATCACAGGACTAGCCTCAATGAGCAGTTCTTC
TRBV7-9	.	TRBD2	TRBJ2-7	CASRPRGSDHEQYF	TGTGCCAGCAGACCACGCGGGAGTGATCACGAGCAGTACTTC
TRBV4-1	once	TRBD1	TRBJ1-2	CASSQDGGTGLFYGYTF	TGCGCCAGCAGCCAAGATGGTGGGACAGGTCTTTTCTATGGCTACACCTTC
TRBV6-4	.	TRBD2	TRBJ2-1	CASSDGLAGHEQFF	TGTGCCAGCAGTGACGGACTAGCGGGACATGAGCAGTTCTTC
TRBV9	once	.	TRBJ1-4	CASSLFRDPEGDEKLFF	TGTGCCAGCAGCCTTTTCCGTGACCCCGAAGGGGATGAAAAACTGTTTTTT
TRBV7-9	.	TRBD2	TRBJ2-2	CASSLGLAANTGELFF	TGTGCCAGCAGCTTGGGGCTAGCGGCGAACACCGGGGAGCTGTTTTTT
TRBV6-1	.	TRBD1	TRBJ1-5	CASRGTGPNQPQHF	TGTGCCAGCAGAGGGACAGGGCCCAATCAGCCCCAGCATTTT
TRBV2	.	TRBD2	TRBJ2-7	CASSDRLGGAGKHSTYF	TGTGCCAGCAGTGATCGGCTCGGGGGGGCAGGAAAACACAGCACGTACTTC
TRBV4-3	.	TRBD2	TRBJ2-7	CASSPDLGPPLAGLSYEQYF	TGCGCCAGCAGCCCTGATCTCGGTCCACCACTAGCGGGACTCTCCTACGAGCAGTACTTC
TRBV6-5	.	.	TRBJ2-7	CASSYSALGRVNEQYF	TGTGCCAGCAGTTACTCCGCCCTCGGCAGGGTCAACGAGCAGTACTTC
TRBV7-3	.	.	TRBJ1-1	CASSSLWLGGGTEAFF	TGTGCCAGCAGCTCCCTCTGGCTGGGAGGGGGAACTGAAGCTTTCTTT
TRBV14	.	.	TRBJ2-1	CASSQAPTSYNEQFF	TGTGCCAGCAGCCAAGCTCCCACTAGCTACAATGAGCAGTTCTTC
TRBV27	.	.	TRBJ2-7	CASSLFGLREQYF	TGTGCCAGCAGTTTATTCGGACTTCGCGAGCAGTACTTC
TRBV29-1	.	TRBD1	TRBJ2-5	CSVELVTGGLETQYF	TGCAGCGTTGAACTCGTGACAGGGGGTTTGGAGACCCAGTACTTC
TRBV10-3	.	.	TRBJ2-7	CAISESGQSQGYEQYF	TGTGCCATCAGTGAGTCGGGCCAAAGTCAGGGTTACGAGCAGTACTTC
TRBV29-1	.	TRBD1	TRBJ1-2	CSVEGGQGAIGYTF	TGCAGCGTCGAGGGGGGGCAGGGGGCGATTGGCTACACCTTC
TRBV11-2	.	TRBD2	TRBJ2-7	CASSPREGRGAYEQYF	TGTGCCAGCAGCCCGCGCGAGGGGAGGGGTGCCTACGAGCAGTACTTC
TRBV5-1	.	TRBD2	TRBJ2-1	CASSQGLAGGPRYNEQFF	TGCGCCAGCAGTCAGGGACTAGCGGGAGGGCCGCGATACAATGAGCAGTTCTTC
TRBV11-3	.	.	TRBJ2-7	CASSLGGRPYEQYF	TGTGCCAGCAGCTTAGGTGGCAGGCCCTACGAGCAGTACTTC